These 20 T cell receptor beta chains originate from one sample sequenced in a study of blood T cells in healthy people across ages. Sample-barcoded 5' priming and a J-beta primer mix drove a second PCR of roughly 6 to 12 cycles. TCRdb called the 5' RACE reads again in MiXCR, with one record for every CDR3 protein. The data hold 1 million to 1.2 million distinct CDR3 sequences, with approximately 38% observed a single time. The sequenced sample was blood. The source of these receptors is a young man in good health.

This chain uses TRBV30 with TRBJ2-5; D is uncertain. This CDR3 region has 13 residues. Per germline, CDR1 GTSNPN and CDR2 SVGIG (reference sequence). V was pared by 3 bases and J by 3 bases, with 11 bases between. CDR3: CAWSVDEEETQYF. DNA for the CDR3: TGTGCCTGGAGCGTGGATGAGGAAGAGACCCAGTACTTC.

This clonotype was observed a handful of times. The J gene is TRBJ2-1, the V gene TRBV10-3; D is possibly TRBD2 (6 bases). The CDR3 runs to 15 residues. V dropped 6 bases and J dropped 0 bases, with 12 bases sitting between them. Germline-derived CDR1 and CDR2 are ENHRY and SYGVKD. The CDR3 protein is CAIRGSGSSYNEQFF. The CDR3 DNA reads TGTGCCATCAGGGGTAGCGGAAGCTCCTACAATGAGCAGTTCTTC.

This clonotype was recorded once. Here the CDR3 reads CASRGRGGEEKLFF. The DNA of the CDR3 is TGTGCCAGCAGGGGACGGGGAGGAGAGGAAAAACTGTTTTTT. The chain uses TRBV12-3 or TRBV12-4 and TRBJ1-4, with D perhaps matching TRBD1 (5 bases). The CDR3 runs to 14 residues. Trimming stripped 6 bases from V and 8 bases from J, with 16 bases between.

The CDR3 DNA sequence: TGTGCCAGCTCACCTGGGCAGCTATCAAACACTGAAGCTTTCTTT. Translated, it gives CASSPGQLSNTEAFF. This chain uses TRBV18 with TRBJ1-1; D is uncertain. Germline V lookup: CDR1 KGHSH, CDR2 LQKENI. This CDR3 region has 15 residues. Trimming stripped 3 bases from V and 2 bases from J, with 13 bases between.

V and J are TRBV6-6 and TRBJ2-7; TRBD1 agrees at 7 bases. J lost 0 bases, V lost 6 bases, and 5 bases had no gene match. The CDR3 loop spans 14 amino acids. Looked up from germline, CDR1 is MNHNY and CDR2 is SVGAGI (reference sequence). Here the CDR3 DNA reads TGTGCCAGCAGCCGGGACAGTTACTCCTACGAGCAGTACTTC. It encodes CASSRDSYSYEQYF.

This clonotype was detected a few times. This rearrangement joins TRBV2 to TRBJ2-5, with D perhaps TRBD1 or TRBD2 (7 bases each). Trimming cost V 8 bases and J 2 bases, with 15 bases left between them. The CDR3 is 14 amino acids. The germline V gene encodes CDR1 SNHLY and CDR2 FYNNEI. The CDR3 spells CASGRDRGQETQYF. The CDR3 DNA is TGTGCCAGCGGGAGGGACAGAGGACAAGAGACCCAGTACTTC. Variable domain in full (rest from reference TRBV2 and TRBJ2-5): EPEVTQTPSHQVTQMGQEVILRCVPISNHLYFYWYRQILGQKVEFLVSFYNNEISEKSEIFDDQFSVERPDGSNFTLKIRSTKLEDSAMYFCASGRDRGQETQYFGPGTRLLVL.

The rearrangement joins TRBV6-1 to TRBJ2-7, with 9 bases that match TRBD1. Germline V gene sequence: CDR1 MNHNS, CDR2 SASEGT. The CDR3 is 15 amino acids. V shed 6 bases, J shed 5 bases, and the junction held 11 bases outside the gene matches. The CDR3, as DNA: TGTGCCAGCAGCCCCATCCTCGGGACAGGGCACGAGCAGTACTTC. It yields the protein CASSPILGTGHEQYF.

This chain uses TRBV25-1 with TRBJ1-4; no clear D. V was trimmed by 7 bases and J by 0 bases, leaving 12 bases between them. CDR1 and CDR2 from the germline V gene are MGHDK and SYGVNS. The CDR3 totals 15 residues. CDR3 sequence: CASTGGPATNEKLFF. CDR3 coding DNA: TGTGCCAGCACTGGCGGGCCGGCAACTAATGAAAAACTGTTTTTT.

In its sample, this clonotype was seen a few times. This chain joins TRBV3-1 and TRBJ2-3, with 9 positions matching TRBD1. With V trimmed by 0 bases and J by 2 bases, 3 bases remained unmatched. The CDR3 loop spans 16 amino acids. Germline V lookup: CDR1 LGHDT, CDR2 YNNKEL (reference sequence). This CDR3 reads CASSQEQQGATDTQYF. The CDR3 DNA follows: TGTGCCAGCAGCCAAGAGCAACAGGGGGCCACAGATACGCAGTATTTT.

V is TRBV4-2 and J is TRBJ2-3, with TRBD2 matching over 12 bases. The CDR3 sequence is 18 residues long. V gave up 1 base and J gave up 1 base; unmatched junction bases: 6. Looked up from germline, CDR1 is LGHNA and CDR2 is YNFKEQ. The CDR3 DNA follows: TGTGCCAGCAGCCAAGGACCTAGCGGGGGGGCACGCACAGATACGCAGTATTTT. Translation gives CASSQGPSGGARTDTQYF.

This clonotype has a handful of counts. The gene calls are TRBV20-1 and TRBJ1-5; unclear D gene. Germline V gene sequence: CDR1 DFQATT, CDR2 SNEGSKA (reference sequence). The V end was cut by 3 bases, the J end by 0 bases, with 9 bases between. This CDR3 spans 14 amino acids. The CDR3 protein is CSARAVHSNQPQHF. DNA of the CDR3: TGCAGTGCTAGGGCGGTTCATAGCAATCAGCCCCAGCATTTT.

The chain links TRBV20-1 to TRBJ2-3; 9 positions agree with TRBD2. The germline V gene has CDR1 DFQATT and CDR2 SNEGSKA (reference sequence). This CDR3 contains 13 residues. The junction had 2 bases not matched to a gene; V was cut back by 5 bases and J by 2 bases. The DNA for the CDR3 is TGCAGTGCTGGCGGGGGGGCCACAGATACGCAGTATTTT. This sequence encodes CSAGGGATDTQYF.

The chain employs TRBV3-1 and TRBJ2-5; TRBD2 is a possible D gene (6 bases). The V end lost 0 bases, the J end lost 11 bases, and 19 bases lay between the germline ends. There are 15 residues in the CDR3. CDR1 and CDR2 (germline): LGHDT, YNNKEL (reference sequence). This chain's CDR3 is CASSQDKGGLDEQYF. CDR3 DNA sequence: TGTGCCAGCAGCCAAGATAAGGGAGGCTTGGATGAGCAGTACTTC.

The CDR3 is CASSLRTHRGFNQPQHF. In DNA, the CDR3 is TGTGCCAGCAGCTTACGTACCCACCGGGGCTTCAATCAGCCCCAGCATTTT. The chain recombines TRBV7-2 with TRBJ1-5; weak D call: TRBD1 (5 bases). Germline V gene lookup returns CDR1 SGHTA and CDR2 FQGNSA. The CDR3 has 17 amino acids. The V and J ends lost 2 bases and 3 bases respectively, with 17 bases between them.

This clonotype occurred a few times. The chain links TRBV5-1 to TRBJ1-2; D not resolved. This CDR3 contains 15 residues. Between the trimmed V and J ends, which lost 4 bases and 6 bases, there was a span of 19 bases. CDR1 and CDR2 from the germline V gene are SGHRS and YFSETQ. CDR3 nucleotides: TGCGCCAGCAGCCCGGCCAGCGGGGAAAGAAATGGCTACACCTTC. Its translation: CASSPASGERNGYTF. Full variable domain (missing parts from reference TRBV5-1 and TRBJ1-2): KAGVTQTPRYLIKTRGQQVTLSCSPISGHRSVSWYQQTPGQGLQFLFEYFSETQRNKGNFPGRFSGRQFSNSRSEMNVSTLELGDSALYLCASSPASGERNGYTFGSGTRLTVV.

The chain recombines TRBV25-1 with TRBJ1-4; D might be TRBD1 (5 bases). The CDR3 contains 16 residues. Between the trimmed V and J ends, which lost 1 base and 8 bases, there was a span of 17 bases. Germline V lookup: CDR1 MGHDK, CDR2 SYGVNS. DNA for the CDR3: TGTGCCAGCAGTGAATTCGCCGGGACCAAGGGGGAAAAACTGTTTTTT. Its translation is CASSEFAGTKGEKLFF.

In its sample, this clonotype was seen a few times. This chain joins TRBV10-3 and TRBJ2-3, with 8 positions matching TRBD2. Per germline, CDR1 ENHRY and CDR2 SYGVKD. Trimming took 7 bases from V and 11 from J; bases not matched to a gene: 11. The CDR3 runs to 13 residues. CDR3 loop: CAITPGGTQRQYF. CDR3 coding DNA: TGTGCCATCACCCCGGGAGGGACTCAGAGGCAGTATTTT.

The chain employs TRBV29-1 and TRBJ2-1; either TRBD1 or TRBD2 may supply D (5 bases each). Trimming took off 7 bases at V and 12 bases at J, with 25 bases between the two ends. This CDR3 is 14 amino acids long. Germline CDR1 is SQVTM and CDR2 is ANQGSEA. CDR3 amino acids: CSALPGRQVTGQFF. In DNA form, the CDR3 reads TGCAGCGCCCTTCCGGGACGGCAGGTTACGGGGCAGTTCTTC.

In its sample, this clonotype was seen once. The rearrangement uses TRBV7-2 and TRBJ1-1; 8 bases align to TRBD1. Trimming at V came to 3 bases and at J to 1 base, leaving 10 bases not matched to a gene. Germline CDR1 SGHTA, CDR2 FQGNSA. The CDR3 consists of 17 residues. The CDR3 is CASSLRWGTGSNTEAFF. CDR3 sequence (DNA): TGTGCCAGCAGCTTGCGTTGGGGGACAGGCTCGAACACTGAAGCTTTCTTT.

The genes are TRBV5-1 and TRBJ2-6; D is possibly TRBD2 (5 bases). Germline V gene sequence: CDR1 SGHRS, CDR2 YFSETQ. The CDR3 is made up of 14 amino acids. Trimming removed 0 bases from V and 10 bases from J, with 11 bases in between. The CDR3 is CASSLAEGQNVLTF. DNA of the CDR3: TGCGCCAGCAGCTTGGCCGAGGGTCAGAACGTCCTGACTTTC.